This T cell receptor beta chain was documented in a study of OX40 agonist ivuxolimab in advanced cancers. General notes on the study: The costimulatory receptor OX40 (CD134) was targeted by ivuxolimab, a fully human IgG2 agonistic monoclonal antibody. Intravenous ivuxolimab was administered to patients every 2 weeks at six dose levels: 0.01, 0.1, 0.3, 1.5, 3 and 10 mg/kg. Of the roughly 54 dose-escalation patients, hepatocellular carcinoma was present in about 20, melanoma in approximately 15, renal cell carcinoma in 9 and head and neck cancer in 9. In the dose-escalation cohort, 70% to 85% of patients were male, and the mean age was around 65 years with a range of roughly 20 to 80. Prior anti-PD-1, anti-PD-L1 or anti-CTLA-4 therapy was permitted, and checkpoint inhibitors had been received by more than 35% of dose-escalation patients. Partial responses were achieved by three dose-escalation patients, of whom one had hepatocellular carcinoma and two had cutaneous melanoma. Peripheral TCRbeta sequencing aimed to test whether ivuxolimab altered TCR sequence diversity and caused clonal T-cell expansion. The paper covers the monotherapy dose-escalation part of the phase I ivuxolimab trial, which included N of about 51 patients.

The paper's findings and limits, for the study overall: In the 0.1-3.0 mg/kg groups, partial responders had among the lowest normalized peripheral clonal expansion, particularly in CD8+ T cells. After ivuxolimab, CD8+ T cells had more expanded clones than CD4+ T cells on average. Low levels of normalized T-cell clonal expansion were also shown by some nonresponding patients. At doses from 0.1 to 3.0 mg/kg, clonal expansion was seen in both CD4+ and CD8+ blood T cells between baseline and week 6. The antigen specificity of the clonally expanded peripheral T cells was not determined.

A word on this clone: The clone's antigen remains unknown. No per-base quality is available; no much larger clone lies one base away.

The germline V end is reduced by 4 bases and the J end by 4 bases; junction bases left unmatched: 5. According to the germline V gene (reference sequence), CDR1 reads MNHNY and CDR2 reads SVGAGI. Including cysteine and phenylalanine, the CDR3 has 14 amino acids. Kept here is only the CDR3 DNA, which spans 42 bases and is read in frame from base 1. Genomic DNA was isolated from the sorted cells so that the TCRbeta CDR3 region could be sequenced. The immunoSEQ Assay was used for sequencing of TCRbeta CDR3 regions. Sourced from immuneACCESS, this table was stored by TCRdb with only in-frame sequences that have V and J called. A share of the clones is absent; for the studies checked, an unresolved V gene accounts for under half, and the remainder has no known explanation. The sample yields around 140,000 clones; about 92% were counted once. Of the sample, under 1.3% falls within the top ten clones. Patients with autoimmune disease history or receiving systemic immunosuppression were excluded from the trial. Peripheral blood for TCR sequencing was drawn from every dose cohort at baseline, at cycle 4 day 1 and at cycle 7 day 1. The samples were drawn from a first-in-human, open-label, multicenter phase I dose-escalation trial of ivuxolimab. Adults with locally advanced or metastatic melanoma, renal cell carcinoma, hepatocellular carcinoma or head and neck squamous cell carcinoma were enrolled in the trial. Before TCR sequencing, CD4+ and CD8+ T cells were separately sorted from peripheral blood.

The V and J genes are TRBV6-6 and TRBJ1-2, with TRBD1 identical over 8 junction bases. The clonotype comes from an adult with an advanced solid tumor such as melanoma, head and neck, liver or kidney cancer. This specimen consisted of CD4+ or CD8+ T cells sorted from blood, obtained in a trial of the OX40 agonist ivuxolimab. The CDR3 reads as follows: CASSSGTGIYGYTF. The nucleotide sequence reads as follows: TGTGCCAGCAGTTCCGGGACAGGCATCTATGGCTACACCTTC.